This T cell receptor beta chain was captured by sequencing in a study of cytomegalovirus exposure and HLA in healthy donors (dated by TCRdb to about 2017). Broadly, across the study: In an earlier analysis of several hundred of the donors, about 270 Gb of sequence data and 117 million unique TCR beta sequences from 180 million or so T cells were reported. An early release covering roughly 600 HLA-typed donors comprised 250 to 350 gigabases of sequencing data and about 90 million unique TCR sequences. Of the roughly 400 genotyped donors, about 80% fell in the genetic ancestry cluster associated with self-reported Caucasian donors. The study aimed to test whether signatures of past pathogen exposure could be identified by cataloging public T cell receptors. The study profiled the T cell repertoires of 500 to 800 subjects by immunosequencing and related them to cytomegalovirus serostatus. Along with the roughly 710-subject first cohort, a separate validation cohort of 120 different subjects was used. The study combined high-throughput TCR immunosequencing, statistical association of individual TCRs with disease status, and machine learning to predict cytomegalovirus infection status. A later analysis re-analyzed previously published TCR beta repertoires from 666 donors and added high-resolution HLA genotyping to study TCR occurrence patterns. The later analysis used no new phenotypic data to find candidate immune exposures, relying instead on TCR beta sequences and their occurrence across donors. To decide whether each TCR beta V gene segment behaved as functional or pseudogenic, an earlier analysis of some 580 of the donors relied on high-throughput TCR beta sequencing. Donor age, sex, ethnicity and CMV serostatus were compiled alongside the repertoire data. Genome-wide SNP genotypes for about 55% of the roughly 670 donors were used in a later genetic analysis, which treated that subset as a discovery cohort. Every repertoire in the discovery cohort had been generated on one and the same sequencing platform. HLA typing included class I and class II loci at four-digit resolution. Typing coverage varied by locus: roughly 629-630 donors for A, B, C, DRB1 and DQB1; approximately 560 for DQA1; approximately 570 for DPA1; under 490 for DPB1. About five DR-DQ haplotypes were handled as single units for association and clustering, since linkage in the cohort was strong. On average, roughly 250,000 unique TCR beta nucleotide sequences were sequenced per donor among 398 genotyped donors of the cohort, with roughly 18% of those sequences being non-productive.

CDR1 KGHSH and CDR2 LQKENI are derived from the germline V gene. Trimming costs V 6 bases and J 6 bases, and their ends lie 8 bases apart. Spanning cysteine to phenylalanine, the CDR3 consists of 12 amino acids. The only DNA kept is the CDR3, 36 bases in frame from the first base. This clone was detected a few times. Its cognate antigen has yet to be identified. Within one base of it there is no much larger clone, and no base qualities were kept. Library construction relied on the immunoSEQ multiplex PCR assay. For the multiplex PCR, a mixture combining 60 forward primers for TCR Vbeta segments and 13 reverse primers for TCR Jbeta segments was used. The CDR3 region of rearranged TCR beta genes was amplified from genomic DNA by a multiplex PCR assay. The amplified TCR beta libraries were sequenced on the Illumina HiSeq System as 87-base-pair reads. On the study's bioinformatics: A later analysis counted about 76 million unique TCR beta chains across the 600 to 850 repertoires, and 10 million to 12 million of these chains were shared by at least two donors. Raw reads were error-corrected and collapsed into unique sequences by a nearest-neighbor algorithm in which closely related sequences were merged to remove PCR and sequencing errors. CDR3 sequences were aligned to IMGT reference sequences to assign V, D and J gene segments. For a sequence to be retained, at least a six-nucleotide match to both a V gene segment and a J gene segment was required. A rearrangement was called productive if the CDR3 had no stop codons and remained in frame with V and J, and every other rearrangement was called non-productive. CDR3 was defined according to IMGT convention as the region running from the second conserved V-encoded cysteine to the conserved J-encoded phenylalanine. Sequences without an unambiguous match to a single V gene segment were excluded from the earlier analysis of almost 600 of the donors. An earlier analysis of some 610 of the donors called V segments functional above 56.7% productive rearrangements and segregating when the between-donor standard deviation exceeded 5%. A statistical classification framework was built for diagnosing cytomegalovirus status from the catalog of TCR beta chain sequences. In a later analysis, V and J genes were assigned by comparing TCR nucleotide sequences against IMGT/GENE-DB human TR gene sequences. The TCRdist pipeline was used in a later analysis to assign CDR3 sequences and most-parsimonious VDJ recombination scenarios. In a later analysis, each TCR beta chain was defined by its CDR3 amino acid sequence together with its V-gene family, and reads without a unique V-gene family were excluded. To address suspected cross-contamination and a sequencing artifact, a later analysis removed a few hundred highly shared, low-generation-probability nucleotide sequences. In a later analysis, a clonal expansion index was calculated for each public chain from normalized within-repertoire ranks of inferred template counts. A later analysis computed generation probabilities with a VDJ recombination model fitted to out-of-frame rearrangements, and checked the results against IGoR. In a later analysis, TCR-TCR, TCR-HLA and TCR-CMV co-occurrence was scored with hypergeometric tests, and a repertoire-size bias correction was applied to TCR pairs. In a later analysis, false discovery rates were estimated by permuting HLA or CMV assignments 20 times. A later analysis grouped co-occurring TCRs with DBSCAN, adding TCRdist sequence similarity when clustering within HLA-allele-positive subsets. Repertoires with fewer than 30,000 or more than 120,000 public chains were left out of co-occurrence clustering, as were a handful of repertoires with anomalous nucleotide sharing. Sourced from immuneACCESS, this table was stored by TCRdb with only in-frame sequences that have V and J called. A share of the clones is absent; for the studies checked, an unresolved V gene accounts for under half, and the remainder has no known explanation. V, J and clone size are those of that table, while D and trimming were read from the DNA. This sample holds roughly 190,000 clones; approximately 81% were observed only once. Of the sample, 3.5% to 4% falls within the top ten clones.

The cohort was made up of approximately 700 healthy bone marrow donors. At the time of sampling, every cohort member was nominally healthy, though immune exposures that went unrecorded were likely present. The donor tested CMV seronegative, placing the donor among the 352 seronegative members of the cohort. A peripheral blood sample was collected from each donor, and TCR beta sequencing was performed on peripheral blood mononuclear cells. Genomic DNA was extracted from the blood cell samples with the Qiagen DNeasy Blood Extraction Kit. General findings and caveats noted by the study authors: The 87-base-pair reads could not distinguish some IMGT-functional V segments, including TRBV6-2 and TRBV6-3, so those segments were excluded. In a later analysis, 16,951 TCR beta sequences were associated with specific HLA alleles at a false discovery rate of 0.05. The authors suggested that the approach could potentially be extended to other disease states and immunological phenotypes. A later genetic analysis associated a missense DCLRE1C variant with V-gene and J-gene trimming of TCR beta chains, and an independent cohort replicated the association. Linkage disequilibrium might explain the correlated functional status among segregating V segments, but an unknown experimental factor could not be excluded. Several of the top co-occurrence clusters appeared to be linked to parvovirus B19, influenza, CMV and Epstein-Barr virus, according to a later analysis. In a later analysis, most CMV-associated TCR beta chains were found to appear HLA-restricted, with HLA associations seemingly driven largely by CMV exposure. In both the original and validation cohorts, the classifier was reported to diagnose cytomegalovirus status with high specificity and sensitivity. In an earlier analysis of more than 500 of the donors, most TCR beta V segments appeared in productive rearrangements about 87% or about 30% of the time, broadly matching IMGT annotations. A few of the identified cytomegalovirus-associated TCR beta chains were confirmed in vitro to be specific for cytomegalovirus antigens. Roughly uniform sequencing depth across donors was assumed in presence/absence analyses, although this assumption may not hold. Only TCR beta chains were sequenced in this cohort, and the absence of alpha or paired-chain data limited detectable features. In a later analysis, the rate of TCR association differed among HLA loci, with DRB1 alleles having the most associated TCRs and HLA-C alleles having the fewest. Compared with the approximately 600-donor mean, donors in an Asian-associated ancestry cluster had fewer N-insertions in productive TCRs, according to a later genetic analysis. HLA typing was unavailable for some donors at each locus, so association tests used only the typed subset. A further reported finding was that TCR beta sequences accurately predicted the HLA-A and HLA-B alleles for most subjects in the first cohort. Most TCR sequences were observed very rarely across donors, whereas some public TCRs were present in many individuals. Compared with equally common non-associated chains, HLA-associated TCR beta chains in a later analysis were more clonally expanded and had lower generation probabilities. The study gave a list of 150 to 200 TCR beta chains associated with cytomegalovirus. The only immune exposure information available for the cohort was CMV serostatus. Assigning TCR associations to individual alleles was difficult when HLA alleles, especially DR and DQ, strongly co-occurred. A group of highly shared sequence variants was considered likely to be a technical artifact of the sequencing pipeline. Over 15 rarely observed V segments, including chromosome 9 orphons, were excluded from the earlier analysis of approximately 600 of the donors because counts were too low.

This receptor was identified in a man aged 45-65 years in good health and CMV-seronegative. Rearrangement joined TRBV18 to TRBJ2-2; the D gene assignment is ambiguous. Material: PBMCs. The CDR3 sequence is CASSPPSGELFF. The sequenced DNA: TGTGCCAGCTCCCCTCCGTCCGGGGAGCTGTTTTTT.